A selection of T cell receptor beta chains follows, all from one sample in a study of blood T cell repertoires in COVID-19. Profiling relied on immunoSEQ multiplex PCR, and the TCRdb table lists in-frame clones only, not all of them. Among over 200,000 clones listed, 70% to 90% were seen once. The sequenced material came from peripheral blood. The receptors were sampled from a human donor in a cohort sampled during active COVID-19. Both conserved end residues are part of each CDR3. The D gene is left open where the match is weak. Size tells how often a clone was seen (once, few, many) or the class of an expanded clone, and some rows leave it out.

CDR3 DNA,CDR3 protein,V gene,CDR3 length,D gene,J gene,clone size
TGTGCCAGTAGTACCGTAGCCGACAGATCCTACGAGCAGTACTTC,CASSTVADRSYEQYF,TRBV19,15,.,TRBJ2-7,.
TGTGCCAGCATTCCTAGCGGGAGGGCCTTCGAGCAGTACTTC,CASIPSGRAFEQYF,TRBV28,14,TRBD2,TRBJ2-7,.
TGTGCCTGGTCCGAGGGCAGTCAGCCCCAGCATTTT,CAWSEGSQPQHF,TRBV30,12,.,TRBJ1-5,few
TGCGCCAGCAGCCAAGGCCTCCCAAGAGGAGAGACCCAGTACTTC,CASSQGLPRGETQYF,TRBV4-3,15,.,TRBJ2-5,.
TGCAGCGTGGACGGACAGGGGACGTTCGCTGGAACTGAAGCTTTCTTT,CSVDGQGTFAGTEAFF,TRBV29-1,16,TRBD1,TRBJ1-1,few
TGTGCCAGCACCCCGAACTATGGCTACACCTTC,CASTPNYGYTF,TRBV7-9,11,.,TRBJ1-2,once
TGTGCCAGCAGCTTGGGACTTATTGAGCAGTTCTTC,CASSLGLIEQFF,TRBV7-8,12,.,TRBJ2-1,.
TGTGCCAGCAGCTTGGCCGGCGGGGGGCGCGGTCTTGAAGCTTTCTTT,CASSLAGGGRGLEAFF,TRBV5-5,16,.,TRBJ1-1,.
TGTGCCAGCAGCCCACCGGGTACAGGGATCTACGAGCAGTACTTC,CASSPPGTGIYEQYF,TRBV11-3,15,.,TRBJ2-7,few
TGTGCCATCAGTGCGGGACAGGGGTCCGGAAACACCATATATTTT,CAISAGQGSGNTIYF,TRBV10-3,15,TRBD1,TRBJ1-3,once
TGTGCCAGCAGCGCTCCGACAGGGTTCACAGATACGCAGTATTTT,CASSAPTGFTDTQYF,TRBV9,15,TRBD1,TRBJ2-3,.
TGCGCCAGCAGCCGGGGGCGGGAGTATAGCGAGCAGTACTTC,CASSRGREYSEQYF,TRBV5-1,14,.,TRBJ2-7,once
TGTGCCATCAGTGGACAGGGACGTGGCGAGCAGTACTTC,CAISGQGRGEQYF,TRBV10-3,13,TRBD1,TRBJ2-7,.
TGTGCCAGCAGCTTACGCCTCGAGTCGGTCTACTCTGGAAACACCATATATTTT,CASSLRLESVYSGNTIYF,TRBV13,18,.,TRBJ1-3,.
TGTGCCAGCAGTCAACGGGTCTCCTACGAGCAGTACTTC,CASSQRVSYEQYF,TRBV27,13,.,TRBJ2-7,.
TGTGCCAGCAGCCCGACCTACAGAACAACTAATGAAAAACTGTTTTTT,CASSPTYRTTNEKLFF,TRBV11-2,16,.,TRBJ1-4,.
TGCAGTGCTACCCTTGAGCACGAGCAGTACTTC,CSATLEHEQYF,TRBV20-1,11,.,TRBJ2-7,.
TGTGCCAGCAGCTTATCGGCAGGGCTTTCCTACGAGCAGTACTTC,CASSLSAGLSYEQYF,TRBV7-3,15,.,TRBJ2-7,.
TGTGCCAGCAGCGGCCTGGCGGGGCTGTACGAGCAGTACTTC,CASSGLAGLYEQYF,TRBV7-2,14,.,TRBJ2-7,.
TGTGCCAGCAGCCAACAGACAGTGATGTACGAGCAGTACTTC,CASSQQTVMYEQYF,TRBV14,14,.,TRBJ2-7,.
TGTGCCAGCAGTGACGAACAGGGGGCCGACTATGGCTACACCTTC,CASSDEQGADYGYTF,TRBV6-4,15,TRBD1,TRBJ1-2,.
TGTGCCAGCAGCCTCGACAGACTTACTGAAGCTTTCTTT,CASSLDRLTEAFF,TRBV11-3,13,.,TRBJ1-1,.
TGTGCCAGCAGTGAACTGCCGGGACTAGTAAACTACGAGCAGTACTTC,CASSELPGLVNYEQYF,TRBV6-1,16,TRBD2,TRBJ2-7,.
TGTGCCAGCAAGGGTGGGGGGACTAATGAAAAACTGTTTTTT,CASKGGGTNEKLFF,TRBV28,14,.,TRBJ1-4,.
TGTGCCAGCTCGACCCCATTCAAGGGGTGGGCTGAAGCTTTCTTT,CASSTPFKGWAEAFF,TRBV3-1/TRBV3-2,15,.,TRBJ1-1,.
TGTGCCAGCAGCCTATCGTGGAGGGGTGAGCAGTTCTTC,CASSLSWRGEQFF,TRBV14,13,.,TRBJ2-1,.
TGTGCCAGCAGCTTACAGGGAAATACGCAGTATTTT,CASSLQGNTQYF,TRBV7-7,12,.,TRBJ2-3,.
TGTGCCAGCAGCTCCCGGGACAAGAGTTTGTACTTC,CASSSRDKSLYF,TRBV5-4,12,.,TRBJ2-7,.
TGTGCCAGCAGTGAAGCCATGGGCTACACCTTC,CASSEAMGYTF,TRBV2,11,.,TRBJ1-2,.
TGTGCCAGCAGTTTGAATACAGGAAACACCATATATTTT,CASSLNTGNTIYF,TRBV28,13,.,TRBJ1-3,.
TGTGCCACCAGCAGAGCGGTGAACACTGAAGCTTTCTTT,CATSRAVNTEAFF,TRBV15,13,.,TRBJ1-1,.
TGTGCCAGCAGATCCGGACAGGGGGTCGCTGAAGCTTTCTTT,CASRSGQGVAEAFF,TRBV6-6,14,TRBD1,TRBJ1-1,.
TGTGCCAGTACCCCCGGGACAGAGATTCGAGAGACCCAGTACTTC,CASTPGTEIRETQYF,TRBV19,15,TRBD1,TRBJ2-5,.
TGTGCCAGCAGCGAGGGTGGCGAGCAGTACTTC,CASSEGGEQYF,TRBV7-9,11,.,TRBJ2-7,.
TGTGCCAGTAGCGACAGGGGGCTTGCAACTAATGAAAAACTGTTTTTT,CASSDRGLATNEKLFF,TRBV19,16,TRBD1,TRBJ1-4,.
TGCGCCAGCAGCCAATCAGGGGGCGGCAATCAGCCCCAGCATTTT,CASSQSGGGNQPQHF,TRBV4-1,15,TRBD1,TRBJ1-5,.
TGTGCCAGCAGCCAACCCAGGGGAGGGGCTAATGAAAAACTGTTTTTT,CASSQPRGGANEKLFF,TRBV3-1/TRBV3-2,16,.,TRBJ1-4,.
TGTGCCAGCAGCCTACTGGGACAGGGAAGCGACGAGCAGTACTTC,CASSLLGQGSDEQYF,TRBV5-8,15,TRBD1,TRBJ2-7,.
TGTGCCAGTAACCGACAGGGGATATTGTATGGCTACACCTTC,CASNRQGILYGYTF,TRBV3-1/TRBV3-2,14,TRBD1,TRBJ1-2,.
TGTGCCAGCAATTTGGCGGGGGTGTACAATGAGCAGTTCTTC,CASNLAGVYNEQFF,TRBV2,14,TRBD2,TRBJ2-1,.
TGTGCCAGCAGCCCCCGGGGGACAGTCTTTAACTCCTACAATGAGCAGTTCTTC,CASSPRGTVFNSYNEQFF,TRBV7-9,18,.,TRBJ2-1,few
TGTGCCAGCAGTCCCCAGGGCCAAGAGACCCAGTACTTC,CASSPQGQETQYF,TRBV6-5,13,.,TRBJ2-5,.